This record concerns one TCR beta chain sequence. Its antigen is not identified. PCR used 60 Vbeta primers and 13 Jbeta primers. The data were produced by immunoSEQ multiplex PCR, yet TCRdb's version contains in-frame clones alone and is incomplete. In the table there are about 94,000 clones, about three quarters of which are singletons. The data stem from a study of cytomegalovirus exposure and HLA in healthy donors. Study findings and constraints: For presence/absence analyses, sequencing depth was assumed to be roughly uniform across donors. About 90% or about 30% of the time was how often most TCR beta V segments were productive, according to an earlier analysis. A missense variant in DCLRE1C was later tied to TCR beta V- and J-gene trimming. A later analysis found that most CMV-associated TCR beta chains appeared HLA-restricted.

In germline, CDR1 is SGHTS, CDR2 YDEGEE. The CDR3 is made up of 15 amino acids. V lost 5 bases to trimming and J lost 1 base, with 16 bases between them. The chain uses TRBV5-8 and TRBJ2-7, with D possibly matching TRBD1 (6 bases). This clonotype originated in a man aged 35-49 years in good health and CMV-seropositive. Sample: PBMCs. This CDR3 is CASRPVQGISYEQYF. The CDR3 DNA follows: TGTGCCAGCAGACCCGTACAGGGTATTTCCTACGAGCAGTACTTC.